The 21 T cell receptor beta chains reported below all come from one sample, sequenced in a study of a mutant IDH1 vaccine in newly diagnosed glioma. Time point meaning: week 5, during vaccination. Vaccine doses each comprised 300 ug of mutant IDH1 20-mer peptide, with topical imiquimod. These receptors' antigens are unknown. Clones were read by immunoSEQ multiplex PCR, and TCRdb kept only the in-frame ones, dropping some. The table includes 40,000 to 65,000 clones, over 75% detected once. This specimen consisted of PBMCs, obtained from a glioma patient whose treatment included an IDH1 peptide vaccine. These receptor sequences come from a woman aged 40 to 55 with glioma.

V is TRBV6-6 and J is TRBJ2-5; weak D call: TRBD2 (6 bases). The germline V gene has CDR1 MNHNY and CDR2 SVGAGI (reference sequence). The germline V and J ends were trimmed by 2 bases and 4 bases, with 11 bases remaining between them. The CDR3 has 14 amino acids. In nucleotides, the CDR3 is TGTGCCAGCAGTTACGGAGGGCGGGGAGAGACCCAGTACTTC. Encoded protein: CASSYGGRGETQYF.

This chain joins TRBV14 and TRBJ2-3; TRBD1 matches 7 bases. The germline gives CDR1 SGHDN, CDR2 FVKESK. With 4 bases clipped from V and 3 bases from J, the junction kept 4 bases outside the gene matches. The CDR3 loop spans 14 amino acids. The CDR3 bases are TGTGCCAGCAGCCCGGGACAGAAGACAGATACGCAGTATTTT. Protein sequence: CASSPGQKTDTQYF.

The V call is TRBV5-1, the J call TRBJ1-2, with a tentative D call TRBD1 (6 bases). Germline V lookup: CDR1 SGHRS, CDR2 YFSETQ. The V gene lost 5 bases and the J gene lost 5 bases, with 16 bases spanning the gap. This CDR3 is built from 14 residues. The CDR3 sequence is CASRKDSTIYGYTF. The DNA for the CDR3 is TGCGCCAGCAGGAAGGACAGCACAATTTATGGCTACACCTTC.

CDR3 sequence (DNA): TGTGCCAGCAGTTACGGCGGGGGGGCCCTCAATGAGCAGTTCTTC. It specifies CASSYGGGALNEQFF. This rearrangement joins TRBV6-6 to TRBJ2-1, with 9 bases identical to TRBD2. From germline, CDR1 is MNHNY and CDR2 SVGAGI (reference sequence). The V gene end was trimmed by 2 bases and the J gene end by 6 bases; junction bases not matched to a gene: 5. This CDR3 region has 15 residues.

This clone was recorded only once. This chain joins TRBV19 and TRBJ2-3, with 15 bases matching TRBD2. Germline values: CDR1 LNHDA, CDR2 SQIVND (reference sequence). This CDR3 is 17 amino acids long. The junction had 4 bases not matched to a gene; V was cut back by 6 bases and J by 0 bases. The CDR3 DNA reads as TGTGCCAGTAGACCGGGACTAGCGGGGGGTAGCACAGATACGCAGTATTTT. Translated, it gives CASRPGLAGGSTDTQYF.

CDR3 coding DNA: TGCGCCAGCAGTCAACCGGGGACTAGCGGGGGGGCCCTCATTGCCGGGGAGCTGTTTTTT. Encoded protein: CASSQPGTSGGALIAGELFF. J is TRBJ2-2 and V is TRBV5-1, with 16 positions matching TRBD2. V lost 5 bases and J lost 6; bases outside the gene matches: 16. Germline assignment: CDR1 SGHRS and CDR2 YFSETQ. The CDR3 has 20 residues.

The chain carries TRBV5-1 and TRBJ2-5; TRBD1 aligns across 10 bases. Trimming at V came to 4 bases and at J to 4 bases, leaving 7 bases not matched to a gene. The germline CDR1 and CDR2 sequences are SGHRS and YFSETQ. This CDR3 has 15 residues. The CDR3 nucleotides are TGCGCCAGCAGCCCTCGGACAGGGGGGGGAGAGACCCAGTACTTC. Translated, it gives CASSPRTGGGETQYF.

The chain recombines TRBV18 with TRBJ2-7; D may be TRBD1 (5 bases). Germline V lookup: CDR1 KGHSH, CDR2 LQKENI. This CDR3 contains 16 residues. V was pared by 0 bases and J by 2 bases, with 14 bases between. In nucleotides, the CDR3 is TGTGCCAGCTCACCACCTGGCAGGGCGAATACCTACGAGCAGTACTTC. Its protein is CASSPPGRANTYEQYF.

The chain recombines TRBV5-6 with TRBJ1-5; D is unresolved. The CDR3 runs 15 residues. Germline V gene data show CDR1 as SGHDT and CDR2 as YYEEEE. Trimming shortened V by 2 bases and J by 1 base, and 10 bases separated the two germline ends. The DNA of the CDR3 is TGTGCCAGCAGCTTACTGGGTAGGAGCAATCAGCCCCAGCATTTT. It encodes CASSLLGRSNQPQHF.

The rearrangement links TRBV7-6 to TRBJ2-3; TRBD2 matches 13 bases. The CDR3 is 16 residues long. The J segment lost 6 bases and the V segment lost 1 base, leaving 4 bases of the junction unmatched. Germline CDR1 reads SGHVS; CDR2 reads FNYEAQ. The CDR3 DNA reads as TGTGCCAGCAGCTTAGGACTAGCGGGGGGAGGGGATACGCAGTATTTT. Its translation: CASSLGLAGGGDTQYF.

The sample holds a few counts of this clone. The chain combines TRBV10-3 with TRBJ1-5; no firm D call. The germline CDR1 and CDR2 sequences are ENHRY and SYGVKD. The V gene lost 6 bases and the J gene lost 6 bases, with 9 bases spanning the gap. The CDR3 is made up of 12 amino acids. Here the CDR3 DNA reads TGTGCCATCAGACCCCCTAGTCAGCCCCAGCATTTT. Its protein product is CAIRPPSQPQHF.

V gene TRBV10-3 combines with J gene TRBJ2-1, with 7 bases matching TRBD1. The CDR3 sequence is 15 residues long. Germline V lookup: CDR1 ENHRY, CDR2 SYGVKD. V gave up 10 bases and J gave up 0 bases; unmatched junction bases: 9. The CDR3 sequence is CATPLRDSSYNEQFF. Here the CDR3 DNA reads TGTGCCACCCCATTGAGGGACAGCTCCTACAATGAGCAGTTCTTC.

The chain joins TRBV5-1 to TRBJ2-3; 8 bases line up with TRBD1. Germline lookup yields CDR1 SGHRS and CDR2 YFSETQ. Trimming took 0 bases from V and 3 from J; bases not matched to a gene: 9. The CDR3 sequence is 17 residues long. The CDR3 nucleotides are TGCGCCAGCAGCTTGGGGCACAGGGGGAGAGGGACAGATACGCAGTATTTT. It encodes CASSLGHRGRGTDTQYF.

This clone was found a few times. This chain links TRBV6-5 with TRBJ2-1; TRBD2 matches 9 bases. Germline CDR1 MNHEY, CDR2 SVGAGI. This CDR3 region has 13 residues. V was pared by 6 bases and J by 10 bases, with 7 bases of the junction left unmatched. CDR3 residues: CASRVVAGAEQFF. CDR3 DNA: TGTGCCAGCAGGGTAGTAGCGGGGGCCGAGCAGTTCTTC.

The chain links TRBV6-5 to TRBJ2-5; D ambiguous. CDR1 and CDR2 from the germline V gene are MNHEY and SVGAGI. The V end lost 2 bases, the J end lost 5 bases, and 12 bases lay between the germline ends. This CDR3 contains 14 residues. The CDR3 region is CASSYGERWETQYF. The CDR3 region has the DNA TGTGCCAGCAGTTACGGGGAAAGATGGGAGACCCAGTACTTC.

The rearrangement joins TRBV19 to TRBJ1-3, with D perhaps TRBD1 (5 bases). Trimming removed 2 bases from V and 4 bases from J, with 15 bases in between. Germline assignment: CDR1 LNHDA and CDR2 SQIVND (reference sequence). The CDR3 is made up of 16 amino acids. In DNA form, the CDR3 reads TGTGCCAGTAGTATAACCCCTGCAGGGTGGGGAAACACCATATATTTT. Residues: CASSITPAGWGNTIYF. Supplemented by reference TRBV19 and TRBJ1-3, the full variable domain reads DGGITQSPKYLFRKEGQNVTLSCEQNLNHDAMYWYRQDPGQGLRLIYYSQIVNDFQKGDIAEGYSVSREKKESFPLTVTSAQKNPTAFYLCASSITPAGWGNTIYFGEGSWLTVV.

In this sample, this clone turned up once. This chain uses TRBV6-5 with TRBJ2-7, with TRBD1 identical over 7 bases. The V and J ends lost 5 bases and 4 bases, in that order; junction bases with no gene match: 5. This CDR3 has 13 residues. Germline assignment: CDR1 MNHEY and CDR2 SVGAGI. The CDR3 bases are TGTGCCAGCAGTCAGGGGGTGAGGTACGAGCAGTACTTC. It translates to CASSQGVRYEQYF.

The chain uses TRBV11-2 and TRBJ2-6; the D is unclear. In germline, CDR1 is SGHAT, CDR2 FQNNGV. Deletions cut 6 bases from V and 0 bases from J, with 6 bases between. The length of the CDR3 is 14 residues. The DNA of the CDR3 is TGTGCCAGCAGTCCTAACTCTGGGGCCAACGTCCTGACTTTC. Its protein is CASSPNSGANVLTF.

The chain employs TRBV27 and TRBJ1-2; TRBD1 is a possible D gene (5 bases). The V end was cut by 7 bases, the J end by 3 bases, with 15 bases between. The CDR3 loop spans 14 amino acids. CDR1 and CDR2 from the germline V gene are MNHEY and SMNVEV (reference sequence). This CDR3 is CASTSLGVDYGYTF. In DNA, the CDR3 is TGTGCCAGCACTTCGTTAGGGGTTGACTATGGCTACACCTTC.

This clone has more than one count but fewer than ten. The chain employs TRBV10-3 and TRBJ2-7; D is perhaps TRBD1 or TRBD2 (7 bases each). In germline, CDR1 is ENHRY, CDR2 SYGVKD. The V and J ends lost 7 bases and 2 bases respectively, with 15 bases between them. The CDR3 runs 14 residues. CDR3 nucleotides: TGTGCCATCACAGGGGGGGGCCATGCCTACGAGCAGTACTTC. This sequence encodes CAITGGGHAYEQYF.

A few counts support this clone. The chain employs TRBV19 and TRBJ1-4, with TRBD1 as a possible D gene (5 bases). This CDR3 is 15 amino acids long. From germline, CDR1 is LNHDA and CDR2 SQIVND (reference sequence). Trimming left V 5 bases short and J 8 bases short, with 18 bases between. The CDR3 loop is CASSSSGGLSEKLFF. For the CDR3, the DNA is TGTGCCAGTAGTTCCTCCGGGGGGTTAAGCGAAAAACTGTTTTTT.